This T cell receptor beta chain was profiled in a study of cytomegalovirus exposure and HLA in healthy donors. Overall study context: A later analysis reported the same platform for the approximately 110 validation repertoires and the 666 first-cohort repertoires.

The CDR3 sequence is 14 residues long. Germline V gene data show CDR1 as MNHEY and CDR2 as SVGAGI. J was trimmed by 4 bases and V by 6 bases; bases with no gene match: 5. Some clones are missing from TCRdb's copy, which holds only in-frame ones; the method was immunoSEQ multiplex PCR. Of over 250,000 clones in the sample, 65% to 90% were seen once. As for this clone: Its specificity is not known.

These donors were members of the approximately 110-subject validation cohort, a group separate from the approximately 680-subject first cohort. The study, taken as a whole, reports: With high specificity and sensitivity, the classifier reportedly diagnosed cytomegalovirus status. CMV antigen specificity was confirmed in vitro for a few CMV-associated chains.

The clonotype originates from a woman between 18 and 29 years old in good health and CMV-seronegative. V and J are TRBV6-5 and TRBJ1-1; 10 bases fit TRBD1. The sample was PBMCs. CDR3 residues: CASSPGQGSTEAFF. The CDR3, as DNA: TGTGCCAGCAGCCCGGGACAGGGGAGCACTGAAGCTTTCTTT.